A selection of T cell receptor beta chains follows, all from one sample in a study of regulatory T cells in long-lasting Graves disease. TCRdb analysed the multiplex PCR reads with MiXCR anew, one entry per CDR3 protein. The repertoire holds hundreds of thousands of distinct CDR3 sequences, with around 16% as singletons. The sample was also linked to a second study, of T cells in Graves' hyperthyroidism and ophthalmopathy.

The source was peripheral blood mononuclear cells (PBMCs), collected at new diagnosis, from a patient treated with antithyroid drugs. These receptor sequences come from a woman aged 35-65 years with Graves disease. Each CDR3 is given with its conserved first and last residue. The D gene is left open where the match is weak. The size field is filled for only some rows; it gives once, few, many or a size class.

clone size: many
V gene: TRBV7-9
D gene: TRBD1
J gene: TRBJ1-1
CDR3 DNA: TGTGCCAGCAGCTTGGAGGGGGCGCAGGGAACTGAAGCTTTCTTT
CDR3 protein: CASSLEGAQGTEAFF

clone size: -
V gene: TRBV7-3
D gene: TRBD1
J gene: TRBJ1-3
CDR3 DNA: TGTGCCAGCAGCTTAACCCCAGGGGGAGGAAACACCATATATTTT
CDR3 protein: CASSLTPGGGNTIYF

clone size: few
V gene: TRBV20-1
D gene: TRBD1
J gene: TRBJ1-1
CDR3 DNA: TGCAGTGCTAGAGTAATAGACAGGGGGAAAACTGAAGCTTTCTTT
CDR3 protein: CSARVIDRGKTEAFF

clone size: many
V gene: TRBV2
D gene: -
J gene: TRBJ2-5
CDR3 DNA: TGTGCCAGCAGTGAGTTGGTAGGCGGAGAGACCCAGTACTTC
CDR3 protein: CASSELVGGETQYF

clone size: many
V gene: TRBV19
D gene: -
J gene: TRBJ1-1
CDR3 DNA: TGTGCCAGTAGTATACTACAACGGGCGGACGTGATGAACACTGAAGCTTTCTTT
CDR3 protein: CASSILQRADVMNTEAFF

clone size: -
V gene: TRBV7-9
D gene: -
J gene: TRBJ2-7
CDR3 DNA: TGTGCCAGCAGCATCCTATCGGGACGTCAGCCCGACGAGCAGTACTTC
CDR3 protein: CASSILSGRQPDEQYF

clone size: many
V gene: TRBV7-3
D gene: TRBD1
J gene: TRBJ1-2
CDR3 DNA: TGTGCCAGCAGCTTCACGGCGGGACAGGGGGGAAGAGGCTACACCTTC
CDR3 protein: CASSFTAGQGGRGYTF

clone size: -
V gene: TRBV27
D gene: -
J gene: TRBJ2-3
CDR3 DNA: TGTGCCAGCAGACCTAGCGGCACAGATACGCAGTATTTT
CDR3 protein: CASRPSGTDTQYF

clone size: -
V gene: TRBV6-1
D gene: TRBD2
J gene: TRBJ2-7
CDR3 DNA: TGTGCCAGCAGACTCCGGGGGGGGGAAAGCTCCTACGAGCAGTACTTC
CDR3 protein: CASRLRGGESSYEQYF

clone size: many
V gene: TRBV28
D gene: TRBD2
J gene: TRBJ2-5
CDR3 DNA: TGTGCCAGCAGTTTATCCGGGACTAGCGGGGCCTCGCCCCAAGAGACCCAGTACTTC
CDR3 protein: CASSLSGTSGASPQETQYF

clone size: -
V gene: TRBV20-1
D gene: TRBD1
J gene: TRBJ2-5
CDR3 DNA: TGCAGTGCTATGAGGGACAGGGGAGTAGAGACCCAGTACTTC
CDR3 protein: CSAMRDRGVETQYF

clone size: -
V gene: TRBV15
D gene: -
J gene: TRBJ1-1
CDR3 DNA: TGTGCCACCAGCAGGGTGAGTACTGAAGCTTTCTTT
CDR3 protein: CATSRVSTEAFF

clone size: few
V gene: TRBV4-1
D gene: -
J gene: TRBJ2-3
CDR3 DNA: TGCGCCAGCAGCCAAGCTCTCTCGGATACGCAGTATTTT
CDR3 protein: CASSQALSDTQYF

clone size: few
V gene: TRBV10-3
D gene: -
J gene: TRBJ2-3
CDR3 DNA: TGTGCCATCAGTGAGTCCAGGGGGGCCCAAGATACGCAGTATTTT
CDR3 protein: CAISESRGAQDTQYF

clone size: many
V gene: TRBV5-1
D gene: -
J gene: TRBJ2-5
CDR3 DNA: TGCGCCAGCAGTCTAATGGGACGGACGTACCAAGAGACCCAGTACTTC
CDR3 protein: CASSLMGRTYQETQYF

clone size: many
V gene: TRBV6-1
D gene: -
J gene: TRBJ1-1
CDR3 DNA: TGTGCCAGCAGTAATGGGCGGACTGAAGCTTTCTTT
CDR3 protein: CASSNGRTEAFF

clone size: many
V gene: TRBV6-1
D gene: -
J gene: TRBJ2-3
CDR3 DNA: TGTGCCAGCAGTACGGGGATGGGTACAGATACGCAGTATTTT
CDR3 protein: CASSTGMGTDTQYF

clone size: -
V gene: TRBV6-1
D gene: -
J gene: TRBJ1-3
CDR3 DNA: TGTGCCAGCACTCTTGACGCTACTTCTGGAAACACCATATATTTT
CDR3 protein: CASTLDATSGNTIYF

clone size: few
V gene: TRBV7-9
D gene: -
J gene: TRBJ1-1
CDR3 DNA: TGTGCCAGCAGCTTAGCTAGTCTGGGGACTGAAGCTTTCTTT
CDR3 protein: CASSLASLGTEAFF

clone size: many
V gene: TRBV12-3/TRBV12-4
D gene: TRBD1
J gene: TRBJ1-1
CDR3 DNA: TGTGCCAGCACCCCGACAGGGGGAGGCACTGAAGCTTTCTTT
CDR3 protein: CASTPTGGGTEAFF

clone size: few
V gene: TRBV18
D gene: TRBD1
J gene: TRBJ1-2
CDR3 DNA: TGTGCCAGCTCCCGGGACAGGTCTACAAACTATGGCTACACCTTC
CDR3 protein: CASSRDRSTNYGYTF

clone size: many
V gene: TRBV20-1
D gene: TRBD2
J gene: TRBJ2-5
CDR3 DNA: TGCAGTGCCCCCGGGGGGGGGAGTGAGACCCAGTACTTC
CDR3 protein: CSAPGGGSETQYF

clone size: -
V gene: TRBV19
D gene: TRBD1
J gene: TRBJ1-2
CDR3 DNA: TGTGCCAGGGGGACAGGGCAGGAGGGCTACACCTTC
CDR3 protein: CARGTGQEGYTF

clone size: -
V gene: TRBV10-3
D gene: TRBD1
J gene: TRBJ1-1
CDR3 DNA: TGTGCCATCAGTGAGTCGGGGGGGCCCGGGACAGGGGGTACTGAAGCTTTCTTT
CDR3 protein: CAISESGGPGTGGTEAFF

clone size: few
V gene: TRBV20-1
D gene: TRBD1
J gene: TRBJ2-5
CDR3 DNA: TGCAGTGCGAACGGACAGGGTGAGACCCAGTACTTC
CDR3 protein: CSANGQGETQYF

clone size: -
V gene: TRBV18
D gene: TRBD1
J gene: TRBJ2-3
CDR3 DNA: TGTACCAGCTCACTTAGACAGGGGGATTTTGATACGCAGTATTTT
CDR3 protein: CTSSLRQGDFDTQYF

clone size: many
V gene: TRBV12-3/TRBV12-4
D gene: TRBD2
J gene: TRBJ2-7
CDR3 DNA: TGTGCCAGCAAGGGAGGGGCAGCGGGTCCCTACGAGCAGTACTTC
CDR3 protein: CASKGGAAGPYEQYF